These 22 T cell receptor beta chains were sequenced from one sample in a study of blood T cell repertoires in COVID-19. The table came from immunoSEQ multiplex PCR; TCRdb's copy has only in-frame clones and leaves some out. This sample has roughly 100,000 clones, with around 90% found just once. The source material was peripheral blood. Receptors were obtained from a man between 45 and 60 years old in a cohort sampled during active COVID-19.

The rearrangement links TRBV4-1 to TRBJ1-2; 9 nucleotides match TRBD1. The CDR3 runs 16 residues. Germline V gene sequence: CDR1 MGHRA, CDR2 YSYEKL. V gave up 0 bases and J gave up 7 bases; unmatched junction bases: 9. CDR3 amino acids: CASSQDRGQGSGGYTF. In DNA, the CDR3 is TGCGCCAGCAGCCAAGATAGGGGACAGGGAAGTGGTGGCTACACCTTC.

The DNA for the CDR3 is TGTGCCAGCAGCTCGGGACTAGCGGGGGGATTCCAAGAGACCCAGTACTTC. Its translation: CASSSGLAGGFQETQYF. The chain has TRBV7-9 and TRBJ2-5, with 15 positions matching TRBD2. The CDR3 has 17 amino acids. Per the germline V gene, CDR1 is SEHNR and CDR2 is FQNEAQ (reference sequence). V trimming: 4 bases; J trimming: 1 base; junction bases outside the gene matches: 4. The full variable domain, completed using reference TRBV7-9 and TRBJ2-5, is DTGVSQNPRHKITKRGQNVTFRCDPISEHNRLYWYRQTLGQGPEFLTYFQNEAQLEKSRLLSDRFSAERPKGSFSTLEIQRTEQGDSAMYLCASSSGLAGGFQETQYFGPGTRLLVL.

This rearrangement joins TRBV21-1 to TRBJ1-1; TRBD1, the D gene given by the table, was not confirmed from the DNA. TRBV21-1 is a listed pseudogene. The CDR3 has 15 residues. The CDR3 DNA reads as TGTGCCAGCGGACACGTAAACAGGGCGTACACTGAAGCTTTCTTT. As protein: CASGHVNRAYTEAFF.

The genes are TRBV28 and TRBJ2-1; no definite D call. Trimming left V 5 bases short and J 9 bases short, with 5 bases between. Germline CDR1 reads MDHEN; CDR2 reads SYDVKM. The CDR3 spans 10 residues. The chain's CDR3 is CASSSREQFF. The CDR3 coding sequence is TGTGCCAGCAGTAGCCGTGAGCAGTTCTTC. Based on the CDR3 plus reference TRBV28 and TRBJ2-1, the full variable domain is DVKVTQSSRYLVKRTGEKVFLECVQDMDHENMFWYRQDPGLGLRLIYFSYDVKMKEKGDIPEGYSVSREKKERFSLILESASTNQTSMYLCASSSREQFFGPGTRLTVL.

V usage is TRBV6-5 and J usage is TRBJ1-1; unclear D gene. V dropped 2 bases and J dropped 4 bases, with 8 bases sitting between them. CDR1 MNHEY and CDR2 SVGAGI come from the germline V gene. The CDR3 runs 13 residues. The CDR3 is CASSYQTGTEAFF. CDR3 sequence (DNA): TGTGCCAGCAGTTACCAGACGGGCACTGAAGCTTTCTTT.

The DNA for the CDR3 is TGTGCCAGCAGGCCGGGACAGGGTACCGATACGCAGTATTTT. This encodes CASRPGQGTDTQYF. The genes are TRBV6-5 and TRBJ2-3; TRBD1 matches 9 bases. The CDR3 is 14 residues long. J lost 6 bases, V lost 6 bases, and 7 bases had no gene match. Germline V gives CDR1 MNHEY, CDR2 SVGAGI.

The CDR3 DNA sequence: TGCGCCAGCAGCTTGACAGGGAAGTCAAACAATGAGCAGTTCTTC. Translation gives CASSLTGKSNNEQFF. The chain links TRBV5-1 to TRBJ2-1, with a possible D match to TRBD1 (6 bases). The CDR3 length is 15 residues. The V end was cut by 1 base, the J end by 5 bases, with 13 bases between. CDR1 and CDR2 (germline): SGHRS, YFSETQ.

The chain has TRBV7-9 and TRBJ2-5, with 8 nucleotides matching TRBD1. Per germline, CDR1 SEHNR and CDR2 FQNEAQ (reference sequence). The CDR3 loop spans 15 amino acids. Trimming removed 4 bases from V and 4 bases from J; junction bases left unmatched: 8. The CDR3 DNA follows: TGTGCCAGCAGCTCTAGCCGACAGGGGTCAGAGACCCAGTACTTC. It codes for CASSSSRQGSETQYF.

This rearrangement joins TRBV30 to TRBJ1-1; TRBD1 matches at 11 bases. Losses at the gene ends were 0 bases for V and 4 bases for J; bases not matched to a gene: 7. The germline V gene has CDR1 GTSNPN and CDR2 SVGIG (reference sequence). The length of the CDR3 is 16 residues. Here the CDR3 reads CAWSVRRDRGVTEAFF. The CDR3 DNA reads TGTGCCTGGAGTGTACGCAGGGACAGGGGGGTCACTGAAGCTTTCTTT.

The V and J genes are TRBV6-2 or TRBV6-3 and TRBJ1-5; TRBD1 aligns across 8 bases. The CDR3 loop spans 16 amino acids. Per the germline V gene, CDR1 is MNHEY and CDR2 is SVGEGT. J was trimmed by 1 base and V by 7 bases; bases with no gene match: 9. The CDR3 DNA reads TGTGCCAGCACCCCTTCCCGGACAGGGAGCAATCAGCCCCAGCATTTT. Its protein product is CASTPSRTGSNQPQHF.

The J gene is TRBJ2-7, the V gene TRBV10-3; 7 bases align to TRBD2. The trim removed 4 bases at V and 3 bases at J, leaving 6 bases unmatched. The CDR3 spans 14 residues. Per germline, CDR1 ENHRY and CDR2 SYGVKD. This CDR3 is CAISVNGGDYEQYF. The CDR3 nucleotides are TGTGCCATCAGTGTCAATGGGGGGGACTACGAGCAGTACTTC.

This clone occurred once. The genes are TRBV10-3 and TRBJ1-2; D gene ambiguous. This CDR3 region has 12 residues. Germline values: CDR1 ENHRY, CDR2 SYGVKD. The V gene lost 8 bases and the J gene lost 4 bases, with 11 bases spanning the gap. The chain's CDR3 is CAIGRESYGYTF. CDR3 sequence (DNA): TGTGCCATCGGACGGGAGAGCTATGGCTACACCTTC.

The chain carries TRBV24-1 and TRBJ1-5, with D tentatively TRBD1 (6 bases). The V gene's germline CDR1 is KGHDR and CDR2 SFDVKD. V was trimmed by 7 bases and J by 4 bases, leaving 19 bases between them. The CDR3 extends over 16 amino acids. CDR3 in DNA: TGTGCCACCAGCCCGAGGGGCGGGGGGCAGAATCAGCCCCAGCATTTT. Protein sequence: CATSPRGGGQNQPQHF.

This rearrangement joins TRBV5-1 to TRBJ2-5; 16 bases agree with TRBD2. Germline loops: CDR1 SGHRS, CDR2 YFSETQ. The CDR3 sequence is 15 residues long. With V trimmed by 4 bases and J by 7 bases, 4 bases remained unmatched. The CDR3 region has the DNA TGCGCCAGCAGCGAGGGACTAGCGGGGGGGTCGACCCAGTACTTC. It is translated as CASSEGLAGGSTQYF.

This chain joins TRBV5-1 and TRBJ1-2; TRBD1 might be the D (5 bases). This CDR3 is built from 15 residues. Trimming removed 2 bases from V and 7 bases from J, with 18 bases in between. Germline V CDR1 and CDR2: SGHRS, YFSETQ. The CDR3 DNA reads as TGCGCCAGCAGCTTTGGGGGACGGGAGCAGCGTGGCTACACCTTC. Translating gives CASSFGGREQRGYTF.

The chain joins TRBV5-1 to TRBJ1-4, with a possible D match to TRBD1 (5 bases). Germline lookup yields CDR1 SGHRS and CDR2 YFSETQ. V lost 6 bases and J 2 bases, leaving 20 bases between the germline ends. This CDR3 region has 17 residues. The chain's CDR3 is CASTRWNGGSTNEKLFF. In DNA, the CDR3 is TGCGCCAGCACCCGGTGGAACGGGGGGTCGACTAATGAAAAACTGTTTTTT.

The chain has TRBV5-4 and TRBJ2-3, with 7 bases matching TRBD1. Germline V gene lookup returns CDR1 SGHNT and CDR2 YYREEE (reference sequence). The ends lost 1 base at V and 4 bases at J; junction bases unmatched: 6. This CDR3 has 15 amino acids. The CDR3 DNA reads TGTGCCAGCAGCTTGAGGGGGCAGGGTGCAGATACGCAGTATTTT. Encoded protein: CASSLRGQGADTQYF.

The chain joins TRBV10-2 to TRBJ2-1; possibly TRBD2 for D (6 bases). Trimming pared 6 bases from V and 1 base from J, leaving 13 bases between. The length of the CDR3 is 15 residues. Germline V lookup: CDR1 WSHSY, CDR2 SAAADI. The CDR3 DNA sequence: TGCGCCAGCAGAGGATCGGGGGTGTCCTACAATGAGCAGTTCTTC. Amino acids: CASRGSGVSYNEQFF.

This sequence joins TRBV9 and TRBJ2-1, with a weak D call TRBD1 (6 bases). Germline V gene data show CDR1 as SGDLS and CDR2 as YYNGEE. The length of the CDR3 is 15 residues. Trimming took off 2 bases at V and 3 bases at J, with 12 bases between the two ends. For the CDR3, the DNA is TGTGCCAGCAGCGTCGCAGGGGCTTACTACAATGAGCAGTTCTTC. It translates to CASSVAGAYYNEQFF.

For the CDR3, the DNA is TGTGCCAGTAGTATAGCTCCTGCTAGCGGGGGGATTAAGGAGCAGTTCTTC. This encodes CASSIAPASGGIKEQFF. The rearrangement links TRBV19 to TRBJ2-1, with 11 bases identical to TRBD2. Germline trimming cut 1 base from V and 10 bases from J; bases unmatched to any gene: 12. Germline V gene sequence: CDR1 LNHDA, CDR2 SQIVND (reference sequence). CDR3 length equals 17 residues. Full variable domain (remainder filled in from reference TRBV19 and TRBJ2-1): DGGITQSPKYLFRKEGQNVTLSCEQNLNHDAMYWYRQDPGQGLRLIYYSQIVNDFQKGDIAEGYSVSREKKESFPLTVTSAQKNPTAFYLCASSIAPASGGIKEQFFGPGTRLTVL.

This clone was seen only a few times. V and J are TRBV7-9 and TRBJ2-1, with 15 bases that match TRBD2. Germline CDR1 is SEHNR and CDR2 is FQNEAQ (reference sequence). This CDR3 is built from 16 residues. V lost 5 bases and J lost 7; bases outside the gene matches: 6. The chain's CDR3 is CASSLTGTSGGNEQFF. The DNA of the CDR3 is TGTGCCAGCAGCCTGACCGGGACTAGCGGGGGGAATGAGCAGTTCTTC.

The V and J genes are TRBV6-5 and TRBJ2-7, with D unresolved. V lost 6 bases, J lost 0 bases, and 15 bases lay in between. Germline CDR1 reads MNHEY; CDR2 reads SVGAGI. This CDR3 contains 15 residues. As DNA, the CDR3 is TGTGCCAGCAGAAATTATGATTCCAGCTCCTACGAGCAGTACGTC. Translated, it gives CASRNYDSSSYEQYV.